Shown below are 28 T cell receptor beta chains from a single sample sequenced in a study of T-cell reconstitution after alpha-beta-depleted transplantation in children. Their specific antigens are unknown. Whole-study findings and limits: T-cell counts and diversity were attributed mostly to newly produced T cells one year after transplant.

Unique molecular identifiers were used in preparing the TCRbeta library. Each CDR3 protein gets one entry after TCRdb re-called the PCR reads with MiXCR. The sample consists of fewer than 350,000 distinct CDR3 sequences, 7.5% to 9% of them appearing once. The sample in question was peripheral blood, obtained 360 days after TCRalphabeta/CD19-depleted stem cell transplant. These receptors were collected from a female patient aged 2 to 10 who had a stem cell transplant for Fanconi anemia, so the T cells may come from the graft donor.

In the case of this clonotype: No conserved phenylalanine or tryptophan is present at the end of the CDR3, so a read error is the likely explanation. Here the CDR3 DNA reads TGTGCCAGCAGCTTAGCCCCCGGTAACAGGTGGGGCTACACCTAC. Its protein is CASSLAPGNRWGYTY. J is TRBJ1-2 and V is TRBV7-2; tentative D call: TRBD1 (5 bases). The CDR3 spans 15 residues. Germline CDR1 reads SGHTA; CDR2 reads FQGNSA. V was trimmed by 0 bases and J by 8 bases, leaving 16 bases between them.

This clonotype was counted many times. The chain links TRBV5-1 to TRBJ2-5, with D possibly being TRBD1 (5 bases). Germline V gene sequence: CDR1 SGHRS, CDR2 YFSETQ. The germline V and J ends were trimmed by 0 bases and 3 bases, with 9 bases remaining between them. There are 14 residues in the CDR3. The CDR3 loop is CASSLDRIEETQYF. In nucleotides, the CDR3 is TGCGCCAGCAGCTTGGACAGGATAGAAGAGACCCAGTACTTC. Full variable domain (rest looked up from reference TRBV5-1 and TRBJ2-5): KAGVTQTPRYLIKTRGQQVTLSCSPISGHRSVSWYQQTPGQGLQFLFEYFSETQRNKGNFPGRFSGRQFSNSRSEMNVSTLELGDSALYLCASSLDRIEETQYFGPGTRLLVL.

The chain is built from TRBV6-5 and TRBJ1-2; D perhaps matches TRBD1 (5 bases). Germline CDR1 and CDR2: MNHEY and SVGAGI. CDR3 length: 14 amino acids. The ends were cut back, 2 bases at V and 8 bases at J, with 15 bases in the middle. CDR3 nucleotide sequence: TGTGCCAGCAGTTACGGGGTACTAGGGACGGGCTACACCTTC. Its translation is CASSYGVLGTGYTF.

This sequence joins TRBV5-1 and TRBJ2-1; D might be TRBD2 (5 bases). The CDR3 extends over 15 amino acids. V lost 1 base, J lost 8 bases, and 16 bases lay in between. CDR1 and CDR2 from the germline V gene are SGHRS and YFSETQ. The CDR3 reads CASSLFGVKGDEQFF. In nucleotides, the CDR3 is TGCGCCAGCAGCTTGTTCGGGGTGAAAGGTGATGAGCAGTTCTTC. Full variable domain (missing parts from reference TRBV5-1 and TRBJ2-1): KAGVTQTPRYLIKTRGQQVTLSCSPISGHRSVSWYQQTPGQGLQFLFEYFSETQRNKGNFPGRFSGRQFSNSRSEMNVSTLELGDSALYLCASSLFGVKGDEQFFGPGTRLTVL.

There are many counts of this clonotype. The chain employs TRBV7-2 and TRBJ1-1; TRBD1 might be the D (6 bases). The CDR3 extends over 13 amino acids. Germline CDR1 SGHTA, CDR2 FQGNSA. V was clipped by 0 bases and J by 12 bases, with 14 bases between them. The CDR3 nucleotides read TGTGCCAGCAGCTTAGCGCGGGCAGGGGAGACTTTCTTT. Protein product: CASSLARAGETFF.

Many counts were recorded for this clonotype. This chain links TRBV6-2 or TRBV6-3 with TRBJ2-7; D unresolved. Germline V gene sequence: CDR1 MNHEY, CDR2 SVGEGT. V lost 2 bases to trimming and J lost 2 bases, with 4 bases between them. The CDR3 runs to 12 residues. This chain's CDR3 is CASSYPPYEQYF. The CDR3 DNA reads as TGTGCCAGCAGTTACCCGCCCTACGAGCAGTACTTC.

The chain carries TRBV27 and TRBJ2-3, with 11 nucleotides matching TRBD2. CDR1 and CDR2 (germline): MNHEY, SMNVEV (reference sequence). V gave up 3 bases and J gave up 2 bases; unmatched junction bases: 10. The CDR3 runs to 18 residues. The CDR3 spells CASSFLGVAGGPTDTQYF. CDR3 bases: TGTGCCAGCAGTTTTTTGGGCGTAGCGGGAGGGCCCACAGATACGCAGTATTTT.

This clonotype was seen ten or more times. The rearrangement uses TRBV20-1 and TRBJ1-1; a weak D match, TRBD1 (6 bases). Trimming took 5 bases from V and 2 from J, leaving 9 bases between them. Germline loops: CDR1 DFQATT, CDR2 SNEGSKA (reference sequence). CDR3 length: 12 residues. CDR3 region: CSAGGLNTEAFF. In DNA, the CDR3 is TGCAGTGCTGGGGGCCTAAACACTGAAGCTTTCTTT.

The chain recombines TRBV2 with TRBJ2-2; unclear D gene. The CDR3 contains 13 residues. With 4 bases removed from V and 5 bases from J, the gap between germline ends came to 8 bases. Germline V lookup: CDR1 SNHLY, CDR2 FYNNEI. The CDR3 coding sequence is TGTGCCAGCAGTGTAATGGCAACCGGGGAGCTGTTTTTT. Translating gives CASSVMATGELFF. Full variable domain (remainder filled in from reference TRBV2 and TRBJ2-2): EPEVTQTPSHQVTQMGQEVILRCVPISNHLYFYWYRQILGQKVEFLVSFYNNEISEKSEIFDDQFSVERPDGSNFTLKIRSTKLEDSAMYFCASSVMATGELFFGEGSRLTVL.

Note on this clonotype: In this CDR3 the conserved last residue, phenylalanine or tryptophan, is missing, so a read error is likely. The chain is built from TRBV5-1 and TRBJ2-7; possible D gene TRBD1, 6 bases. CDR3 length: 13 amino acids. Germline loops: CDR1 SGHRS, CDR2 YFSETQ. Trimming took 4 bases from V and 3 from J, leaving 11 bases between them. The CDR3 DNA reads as TGCGCCAGCAGCATTCAGGACAGCTACGAGCAGTACTAC. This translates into CASSIQDSYEQYY.

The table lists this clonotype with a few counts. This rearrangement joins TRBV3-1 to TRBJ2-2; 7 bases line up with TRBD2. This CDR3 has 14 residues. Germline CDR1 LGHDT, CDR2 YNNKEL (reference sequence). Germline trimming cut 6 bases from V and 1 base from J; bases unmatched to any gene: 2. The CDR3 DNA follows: TGTGCCAGCAGGGAGCGGGGGAACACCGGGGAGCTGTTTTTT. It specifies CASRERGNTGELFF.

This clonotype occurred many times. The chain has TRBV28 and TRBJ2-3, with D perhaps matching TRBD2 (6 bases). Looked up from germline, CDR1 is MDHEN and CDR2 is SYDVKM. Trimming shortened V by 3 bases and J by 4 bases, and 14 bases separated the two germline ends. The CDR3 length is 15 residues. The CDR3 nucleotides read TGTGCCAGCAGTTTTCTGGCGGGACTCCCAGATACGCAGTATTTT. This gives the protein CASSFLAGLPDTQYF.

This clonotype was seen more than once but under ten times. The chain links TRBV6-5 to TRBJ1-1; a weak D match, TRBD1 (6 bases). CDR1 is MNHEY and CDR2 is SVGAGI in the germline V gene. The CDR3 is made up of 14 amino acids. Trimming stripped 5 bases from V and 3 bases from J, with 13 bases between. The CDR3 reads CASSTRGGHTEAFF. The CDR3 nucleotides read TGTGCCAGCAGTACCAGGGGAGGGCACACTGAAGCTTTCTTT.

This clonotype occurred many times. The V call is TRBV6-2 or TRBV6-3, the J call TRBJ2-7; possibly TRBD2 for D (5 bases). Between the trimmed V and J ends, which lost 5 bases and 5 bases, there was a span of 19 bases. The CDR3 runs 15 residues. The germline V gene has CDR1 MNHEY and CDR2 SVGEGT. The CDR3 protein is CASSRPGTRSNEQYF. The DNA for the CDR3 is TGTGCCAGCAGTCGTCCCGGAACTAGGAGTAACGAGCAGTACTTC.

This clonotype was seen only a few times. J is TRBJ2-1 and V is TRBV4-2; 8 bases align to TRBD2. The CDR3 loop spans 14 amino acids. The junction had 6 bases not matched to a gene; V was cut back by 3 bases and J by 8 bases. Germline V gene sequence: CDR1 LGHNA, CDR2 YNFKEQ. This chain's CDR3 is CASSHSGTRYEQFF. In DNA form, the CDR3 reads TGTGCCAGCAGCCACTCCGGGACTAGGTATGAGCAGTTCTTC.

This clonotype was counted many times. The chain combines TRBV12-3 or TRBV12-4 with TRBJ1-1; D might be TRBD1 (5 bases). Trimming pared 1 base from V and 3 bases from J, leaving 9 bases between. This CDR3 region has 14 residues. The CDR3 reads CASSLGVGDTEAFF. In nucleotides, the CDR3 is TGTGCCAGCAGTTTAGGTGTGGGGGACACTGAAGCTTTCTTT.

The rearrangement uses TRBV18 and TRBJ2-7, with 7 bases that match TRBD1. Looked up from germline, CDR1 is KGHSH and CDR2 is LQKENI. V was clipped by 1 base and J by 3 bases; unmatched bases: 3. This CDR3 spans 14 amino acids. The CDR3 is CASSPLPGGYEQYF. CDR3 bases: TGTGCCAGCTCACCACTTCCAGGGGGCTACGAGCAGTACTTC.

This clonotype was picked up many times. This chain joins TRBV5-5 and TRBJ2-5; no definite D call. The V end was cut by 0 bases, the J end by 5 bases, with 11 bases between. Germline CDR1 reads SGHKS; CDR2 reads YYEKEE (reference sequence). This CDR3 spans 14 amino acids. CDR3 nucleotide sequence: TGTGCCAGCAGCTTGGAGGGTCCCCTGGAGACCCAGTACTTC. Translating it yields CASSLEGPLETQYF.

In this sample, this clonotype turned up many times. Here the CDR3 reads CASSLAWGSGPSYNEQFF. Written as DNA, the CDR3 is TGTGCCAGCAGCTTAGCGTGGGGAAGCGGGCCCTCCTACAATGAGCAGTTCTTC. The chain employs TRBV7-2 and TRBJ2-1, with TRBD2 as a possible D gene (6 bases). This CDR3 spans 18 amino acids. V was pared by 0 bases and J by 0 bases, with 15 bases between. CDR1 SGHTA and CDR2 FQGNSA come from the germline V gene.

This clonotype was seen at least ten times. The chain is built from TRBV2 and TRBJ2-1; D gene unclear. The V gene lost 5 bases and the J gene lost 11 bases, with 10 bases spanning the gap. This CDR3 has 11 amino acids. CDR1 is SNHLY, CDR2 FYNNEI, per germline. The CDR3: CASSPPVKQFF. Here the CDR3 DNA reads TGTGCCAGCAGTCCGCCAGTTAAGCAGTTCTTC.

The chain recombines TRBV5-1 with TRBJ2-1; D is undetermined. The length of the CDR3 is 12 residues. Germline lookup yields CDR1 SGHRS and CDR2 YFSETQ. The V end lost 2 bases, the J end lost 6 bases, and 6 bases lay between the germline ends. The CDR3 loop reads CASSFDGNEQFF. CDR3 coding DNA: TGCGCCAGCAGCTTCGACGGCAATGAGCAGTTCTTC.

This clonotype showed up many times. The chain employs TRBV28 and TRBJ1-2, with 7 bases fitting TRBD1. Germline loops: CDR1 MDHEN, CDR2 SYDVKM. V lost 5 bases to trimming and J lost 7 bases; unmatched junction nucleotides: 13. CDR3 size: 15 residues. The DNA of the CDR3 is TGTGCCAGCAGTCCCTACTCGACAGGGAGGGGTGGCTACACCTTC. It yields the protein CASSPYSTGRGGYTF.

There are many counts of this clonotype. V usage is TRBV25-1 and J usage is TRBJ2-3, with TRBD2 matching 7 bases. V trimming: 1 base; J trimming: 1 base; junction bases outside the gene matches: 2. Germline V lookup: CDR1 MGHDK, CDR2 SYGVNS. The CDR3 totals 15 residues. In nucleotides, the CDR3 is TGTGCCAGCAGTGAATTCAGCGGGGGCACAGATACGCAGTATTTT. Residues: CASSEFSGGTDTQYF. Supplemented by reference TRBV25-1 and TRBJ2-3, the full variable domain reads EADIYQTPRYLVIGTGKKITLECSQTMGHDKMYWYQQDPGMELHLIHYSYGVNSTEKGDLSSESTVSRIRTEHFPLTLESARPSHTSQYLCASSEFSGGTDTQYFGPGTRLTVL.

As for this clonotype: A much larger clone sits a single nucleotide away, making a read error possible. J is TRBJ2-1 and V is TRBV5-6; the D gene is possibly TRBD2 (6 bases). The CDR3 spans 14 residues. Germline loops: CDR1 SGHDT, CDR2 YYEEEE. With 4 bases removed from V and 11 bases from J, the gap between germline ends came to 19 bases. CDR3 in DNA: TGTGCCAGCAGCAGCTCCCTACTAGCACGCAAGCAGTTCTTC. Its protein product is CASSSSLLARKQFF.

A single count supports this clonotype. The CDR3 DNA follows: TGTGCCAGCAGCCATAGCCCGGACAGATACACTGAAGCTTTCTTT. Translated: CASSHSPDRYTEAFF. The rearrangement links TRBV7-6 to TRBJ1-1, with D perhaps TRBD1 (6 bases). CDR1 and CDR2 from the germline V gene are SGHVS and FNYEAQ. CDR3 size: 15 residues. V lost 5 bases and J lost 3, with 16 bases in between. The variable domain in full, completed from reference TRBV7-6 and TRBJ1-1, reads GAGVSQSPRYKVTKRGQDVALRCDPISGHVSLYWYRQALGQGPEFLTYFNYEAQQDKSGLPNDRFSAERPEGSISTLTIQRTEQRDSAMYRCASSHSPDRYTEAFFGQGTRLTVV.

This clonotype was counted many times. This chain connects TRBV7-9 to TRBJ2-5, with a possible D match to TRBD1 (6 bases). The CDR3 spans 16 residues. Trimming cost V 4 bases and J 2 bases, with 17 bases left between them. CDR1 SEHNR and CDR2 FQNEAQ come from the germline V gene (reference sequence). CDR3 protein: CASSYVVDREQETQYF. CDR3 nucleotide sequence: TGTGCCAGCAGCTACGTAGTGGACAGAGAACAAGAGACCCAGTACTTC.

The CDR3 region is CASSPRTSEPSSYNEQFF. The CDR3 region has the DNA TGTGCCAGCTCACCACGGACTAGCGAACCGAGCTCCTACAATGAGCAGTTCTTC. V gene TRBV18 combines with J gene TRBJ2-1; 9 nucleotides line up with TRBD2. Germline assignment: CDR1 KGHSH and CDR2 LQKENI. The CDR3 extends over 18 amino acids. Trimming removed 1 base from V and 0 bases from J; junction bases left unmatched: 7.

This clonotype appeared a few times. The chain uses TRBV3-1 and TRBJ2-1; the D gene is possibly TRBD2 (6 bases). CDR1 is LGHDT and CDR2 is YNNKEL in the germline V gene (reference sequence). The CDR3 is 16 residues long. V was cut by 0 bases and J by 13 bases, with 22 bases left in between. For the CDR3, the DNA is TGTGCCAGCAGCCAAGATTCCCCTAGCGCCGGAATAACCCAGTTCTTC. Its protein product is CASSQDSPSAGITQFF.